The 7 T cell receptor beta chains below come from one sample, sequenced in a study of T cell responses to AZD1222 COVID-19 vaccine. Repertoires were generated with immunoSEQ multiplex PCR, while TCRdb's copy carries only in-frame clones and drops some. The data show some 80,000 clones, with 60% to 85% seen just once and 25% to 30% held by the top ten. The sequencing here drew on peripheral blood, taken 28 days after the second dose of the MenACWY control vaccine. These receptors were obtained from an adult who received the MenACWY meningococcal vaccine as a control.

The chain joins TRBV7-3 to TRBJ2-1, with TRBD2 matching over 7 bases. Germline V gene lookup returns CDR1 SGHTA and CDR2 FQGTGA. V gave up 4 bases and J gave up 8 bases; unmatched junction bases: 5. CDR3 length equals 13 residues. CDR3 coding DNA: TGTGCCAGCAGCTACGGGAGGTTCGATGAGCAGTTCTTC. Translated, it gives CASSYGRFDEQFF.

This chain links TRBV5-1 with TRBJ1-4; maybe TRBD1 (5 bases). CDR3 length: 14 amino acids. The V end lost 2 bases, the J end lost 8 bases, and 13 bases lay between the germline ends. Germline CDR1 and CDR2: SGHRS and YFSETQ. CDR3 bases: TGCGCCAGCAGCTTTACAGGTCGGGAGGAAAAACTGTTTTTT. This codes for CASSFTGREEKLFF.

CDR3: CASSQGDRTDTQYF. The CDR3 coding sequence is TGTGCCAGCAGCCAAGGGGACAGAACAGATACGCAGTATTTT. The chain employs TRBV4-2 and TRBJ2-3, with TRBD1 matching 7 bases. Germline V gene lookup returns CDR1 LGHNA and CDR2 YNFKEQ. The V segment lost 1 base and the J segment 3 bases; nucleotides outside the gene matches: 1. The CDR3 spans 14 residues.

The chain links TRBV14 to TRBJ2-7; a weak D match, TRBD2 (5 bases). Germline V gene sequence: CDR1 SGHDN, CDR2 FVKESK. V lost 5 bases and J 0 bases, leaving 11 bases between the germline ends. The length of the CDR3 is 14 residues. The CDR3 DNA sequence: TGTGCCAGCAGCTCCTGGGAGTTCTCCTACGAGCAGTACTTC. Its protein product is CASSSWEFSYEQYF.

In this sample, this clone turned up a few times. CDR3 sequence: CASSNGVSYNEQFF. In DNA form, the CDR3 reads TGTGCCAGCAGCAACGGGGTTTCCTACAATGAGCAGTTCTTC. This chain uses TRBV27 with TRBJ2-1; D may be TRBD2 (5 bases). CDR3 length: 14 amino acids. Trimming removed 6 bases from V and 1 base from J, with 10 bases in between. The V gene's germline CDR1 is MNHEY and CDR2 SMNVEV (reference sequence).

The genes are TRBV11-2 and TRBJ1-3; D may be TRBD1 (5 bases). Germline V gene data show CDR1 as SGHAT and CDR2 as FQNNGV. Between the trimmed V and J ends, which lost 8 bases and 2 bases, there was a span of 19 bases. This CDR3 region has 16 residues. CDR3 sequence: CASRGWAGPPGNTIYF. In DNA, the CDR3 is TGTGCCAGCCGCGGGTGGGCAGGGCCTCCTGGAAACACCATATATTTT.

V usage is TRBV29-1 and J usage is TRBJ1-1; D call uncertain. Per the germline V gene, CDR1 is SQVTM and CDR2 is ANQGSEA. There are 12 residues in the CDR3. V lost 7 bases and J 5 bases, leaving 14 bases between the germline ends. This CDR3 reads CSAKGKGTEAFF. The CDR3 nucleotides read TGCAGCGCCAAGGGAAAAGGAACTGAAGCTTTCTTT.